The 26 T cell receptor beta chains below were found in one sample sequenced in a study of tumor-infiltrating lymphocytes in primary liver carcinoma. Co-extracting RNA and DNA was done with roughly 17-34 mg of unsorted bulk tissue as input. From roughly 470 ng total RNA, TCR beta cDNA was generated with a primer in the constant region. The TCR beta library was amplified through three nested multiplex PCR rounds in a modified ARM-PCR procedure. The first two PCR rounds used TRBV1-TRBV30 primers with a Cbeta primer, 9 to 11 cycles each. TCRdb called the multiplex PCR reads again in MiXCR, with one record for every CDR3 protein. The sample has more than 60,000 distinct CDR3 sequences, more than 60% seen once. The specimen was liver tumor tissue from sampling region 4. As to subset: tumor region T4, right-lateral pole. These receptors were collected from a man aged 35 to 55 with primary liver carcinoma and hepatitis B virus infection.

There are a few counts of this clonotype. This may be a read error: a much more frequent sequence differs by one nucleotide. The genes are TRBV6-1 and TRBJ2-7; D remains unclear. V lost 7 bases and J 3 bases, leaving 7 bases between the germline ends. The CDR3 has 11 residues. The germline V gene has CDR1 MNHNS and CDR2 SASEGT. The CDR3 bases are TGTGCCAGCAAAAATAACTACGAGCAGTACTTC. Its translation is CASKNNYEQYF.

Points on this clonotype: One junction end does not reproduce the germline sequence, and a read error may be involved. The chain has TRBV10-1 and TRBJ2-5; D is uncertain. Per the germline V gene, CDR1 is WNHNN and CDR2 is SYGVQD (reference sequence). The CDR3 loop spans 15 amino acids. The chain's CDR3 is CANSESGYGRETQYF. CDR3 DNA sequence: TGCGCCAACAGTGAGTCGGGTTATGGACGAGAGACCCAGTACTTC.

About this clonotype: A read error may account for a junction end that differs from germline. The genes are TRBV28 and TRBJ1-6; TRBD1 agrees at 8 bases. The CDR3 totals 14 residues. The germline V gene encodes CDR1 MDHEN and CDR2 SYDVKM. CDR3 sequence: CATSPDRANSLLHF. Written as DNA, the CDR3 is TGTGCCACCAGCCCGGACAGGGCGAATTCACTCCTCCACTTT.

This clonotype appeared once. The chain joins TRBV6-1 to TRBJ1-6; D is ambiguous. V lost 4 bases to trimming and J lost 14 bases, with 24 bases between them. The germline V gene encodes CDR1 MNHNS and CDR2 SASEGT. The CDR3 length is 16 residues. In nucleotides, the CDR3 is TGTGCCAGCAGTGCTAAGGCGTGGCAGGTCGTCTCGGCCCTCCACTTT. This sequence encodes CASSAKAWQVVSALHF.

For this clonotype: One end of the junction does not line up with germline, which may come from a read error. This sequence joins TRBV4-1 and TRBJ2-2; the D gene could be TRBD1 or TRBD2 (5 bases each). Germline V gene sequence: CDR1 MGHRA, CDR2 YSYEKL. The CDR3 covers 16 residues. CDR3 in DNA: TGCGCCAGCAGCCCACAGGATCAGACGAAGACCGGGGAACTGTTTTTT. Translated: CASSPQDQTKTGELFF.

This clonotype showed up just once. Sequence at one end of the junction differs from germline and may be a read error. V is TRBV4-2 and J is TRBJ2-1; 10 positions match TRBD2. From germline, CDR1 is LGHNA and CDR2 YNFKEQ. The length of the CDR3 is 19 residues. DNA of the CDR3: TGCACCAGCAGCCAAGAAGGGCTAGCGGGAGCTCTCTCCTACAATGAGCAGTTCTTC. Protein product: CTSSQEGLAGALSYNEQFF.

Of note for this clonotype: Given the absence of the conserved phenylalanine or tryptophan at the CDR3 end, a read error is likely. This chain uses TRBV11-3 with TRBJ2-1; TRBD2 is a possible D gene (5 bases). V lost 1 base and J lost 8, with 9 bases in between. This CDR3 has 13 residues. Germline V gives CDR1 SGHNT, CDR2 YENEEA. CDR3 sequence: CASSLVGMDEQFY. Written as DNA, the CDR3 is TGTGCCAGCAGCTTAGTCGGGATGGATGAGCAGTTCTAC.

By share, this clonotype counts as medium-sized. The V and J genes are TRBV11-2 and TRBJ2-1; 12 bases align to TRBD1. V trimming: 7 bases; J trimming: 6 bases; junction bases outside the gene matches: 7. Germline CDR1 reads SGHAT; CDR2 reads FQNNGV. This CDR3 is built from 15 residues. The CDR3 DNA follows: TGTGCCAGCACGGGGGGGACAGGGGGCGTCAATGAGCAGTTCTTC. It encodes CASTGGTGGVNEQFF.

Concerning this clonotype itself: A junction boundary mismatches the germline segment, possibly from a read error. The chain carries TRBV4-1 and TRBJ2-3, with 10 bases that match TRBD2. Per germline, CDR1 MGHRA and CDR2 YSYEKL. CDR3 size: 16 residues. DNA for the CDR3: TGCTCCAGCAGCCAAGATAAGCGGGGGGGACTGGGTACGCAGTATTTT. It codes for CSSSQDKRGGLGTQYF.

As for this clonotype: Just one base apart from a much larger clone, this may be a read error. This rearrangement joins TRBV7-9 to TRBJ2-7, with D perhaps matching TRBD1 (5 bases). CDR3 size: 15 residues. Germline V gene lookup returns CDR1 SEHNR and CDR2 FQNEAQ (reference sequence). Trimming pared 4 bases from V and 2 bases from J, leaving 15 bases between. In DNA form, the CDR3 reads TGTGCCAGCAGCTCAGTATCCGGCAGGGCCTACGAGCAGTACTTC. Translating it yields CASSSVSGRAYEQYF.

Comment on this clonotype: Its ends do not fully match the called genes, so a read error is possible. The V gene is TRBV4-2, the J gene TRBJ2-7, with no clear D. The CDR3 spans 15 residues. CDR1 LGHNA and CDR2 YNFKEQ come from the germline V gene. In DNA form, the CDR3 reads TGTGCCAGCAGCCAAAGTTACTGGAACTCCCACGAGCTGTACTTC. It specifies CASSQSYWNSHELYF.

Notes on this clonotype: This may arise from a read error, as a much more abundant clone is one base away. J is TRBJ2-2 and V is TRBV5-1; TRBD2 aligns across 9 bases. The CDR3 runs 16 residues. From germline, CDR1 is SGHRS and CDR2 YFSETQ. Germline trimming cut 2 bases from V and 1 base from J; bases unmatched to any gene: 3. The CDR3 DNA is TGCGCCAGCAGCTTTAGACTAGCGGAGAACACCGGGGAGCTGTTTTTT. As protein: CASSFRLAENTGELFF.

In this sample, this clonotype turned up once. The CDR3 does not end in the conserved phenylalanine or tryptophan, so this is likely a read error. This chain links TRBV11-2 with TRBJ2-7; weak D call: TRBD2 (6 bases). There are 12 residues in the CDR3. The germline V gene has CDR1 SGHAT and CDR2 FQNNGV. As DNA, the CDR3 is TGTACCAGCAGCCCACGGGGGAGGGAGCAGTACTTA. This sequence encodes CTSSPRGREQYL.

The genes are TRBV6-5 and TRBJ1-2; no reliable D call. Germline V gene lookup returns CDR1 MNHEY and CDR2 SVGAGI. The CDR3 runs to 13 residues. The ends were cut back, 11 bases at V and 7 bases at J, with 20 bases in the middle. The CDR3 loop is CAGTRGPRRGYTF. DNA of the CDR3: TGTGCCGGCACCAGAGGGCCGCGACGTGGCTACACCTTC.

There are a few counts of this clonotype. This could be a read error, since a much larger clone is one nucleotide away. J is TRBJ2-1 and V is TRBV5-1, with 7 bases aligning to TRBD2. The V gene end was trimmed by 5 bases and the J gene end by 7 bases; junction bases not matched to a gene: 6. Germline values: CDR1 SGHRS, CDR2 YFSETQ. The CDR3 loop spans 13 amino acids. CDR3 region: CASSQDGRNEQFF. CDR3 nucleotides: TGCGCCAGCAGTCAGGACGGGAGGAATGAGCAGTTCTTC.

A remark on this clonotype: A junction boundary mismatches the germline segment, possibly from a read error. The rearrangement links TRBV6-1 to TRBJ1-5, with D hard to call. Germline V gene sequence: CDR1 MNHNS, CDR2 SASEGT. This CDR3 comprises 16 residues. The chain's CDR3 is CASSETTSDSDQPQHF. For the CDR3, the DNA is TGTGCCAGTAGTGAAACTACATCCGATAGCGATCAGCCCCAGCATTTT.

About this clonotype: One end of the junction fails to match germline, which may point to a read error. CDR3 protein: CASSQEYREETQYF. The DNA of the CDR3 is TGTGCAAGCAGCCAAGAGTACAGGGAAGAGACCCAGTACTTC. The rearrangement links TRBV14 to TRBJ2-5, with a possible D match to TRBD1 (6 bases). The CDR3 length is 14 residues. CDR1 and CDR2 (germline): SGHDN, FVKESK.

This clonotype has a count of ten or more. The chain is built from TRBV2 and TRBJ2-1; 10 positions agree with TRBD2. The germline CDR1 and CDR2 sequences are SNHLY and FYNNEI. J gave up 2 bases and V 6 bases, and 1 base lay outside the gene matches. This CDR3 has 14 residues. This CDR3 is CASRGTSAYNEQFF. The CDR3 coding sequence is TGTGCCAGCAGAGGGACTAGCGCCTACAATGAGCAGTTCTTC. The full variable domain, rest sourced from reference TRBV2 and TRBJ2-1, is EPEVTQTPSHQVTQMGQEVILRCVPISNHLYFYWYRQILGQKVEFLVSFYNNEISEKSEIFDDQFSVERPDGSNFTLKIRSTKLEDSAMYFCASRGTSAYNEQFFGPGTRLTVL.

CDR3 in DNA: TGTGCCAGCGCTGCACAGGGGTCCCCCTACGAGCAGTACTTC. Amino acid sequence: CASAAQGSPYEQYF. V gene TRBV7-9 combines with J gene TRBJ2-7, with 7 bases lining up with TRBD1. CDR3 length equals 14 residues. After removal of 8 bases from V and 2 bases from J, the junction contained 9 bases not matched to a gene. In germline, CDR1 is SEHNR, CDR2 FQNEAQ (reference sequence).

In the case of this clonotype: A much larger clone is a single base away; this may be a read error. The chain uses TRBV28 and TRBJ2-3, with D hard to call. Trimming took 1 base from V and 2 from J, leaving 7 bases between them. Germline CDR1 MDHEN, CDR2 SYDVKM. The CDR3 has 14 amino acids. The CDR3 nucleotides are TGTGCCAGCAGTTTATTCCACGACACAGATACGCAGTATTTT. Translating gives CASSLFHDTDTQYF.

In this sample, this clonotype turned up many times. J is TRBJ1-6 and V is TRBV6-1; D gene uncertain. Germline CDR1 and CDR2: MNHNS and SASEGT. The CDR3 has 13 amino acids. The V gene lost 7 bases and the J gene lost 4 bases, with 8 bases spanning the gap. CDR3 in amino acids: CASTEEYNSPLHF. In nucleotides, the CDR3 is TGTGCCAGCACCGAGGAGTATAATTCACCCCTCCACTTT.

The rearrangement links TRBV6-1 to TRBJ1-6; D is undetermined. Between the trimmed V and J ends, which lost 2 bases and 11 bases, there was a span of 10 bases. Per germline, CDR1 MNHNS and CDR2 SASEGT. CDR3 length: 13 amino acids. Written as DNA, the CDR3 is TGTGCCAGCAGTGAAAGGACGCCAACACCCCTCCACTTT. Protein: CASSERTPTPLHF.

On this clonotype itself: Its ends do not fully match the called genes, so a read error is possible. The chain has TRBV4-1 and TRBJ2-1; D gene ambiguous. The CDR3 extends over 18 amino acids. The V gene's germline CDR1 is MGHRA and CDR2 YSYEKL. The CDR3, as DNA: TGCGCCGGCAGCCAAGAACCGATAGGCTGTGACTCCTACAATGAGCAGTTCTTC. The encoded protein is CAGSQEPIGCDSYNEQFF.

This clonotype was picked up a small number of times. The junction does not match germline at one end; this may be a read error. This chain uses TRBV7-2 with TRBJ2-2, with 8 bases aligning to TRBD2. Per germline, CDR1 SGHTA and CDR2 FQGNSA. This CDR3 has 17 residues. The CDR3 DNA sequence: TGTGCCAACAGCTTATACGGAGGACTAGCTAACACCGGGGAGCTGTCTTTT. It specifies CANSLYGGLANTGELSF.

This clonotype was recorded once. The junction shows a germline mismatch at one end, possibly a read error. The chain joins TRBV11-3 to TRBJ2-2, with 11 nucleotides matching TRBD2. This CDR3 has 19 amino acids. CDR1 is SGHNT and CDR2 is YENEEA in the germline V gene. CDR3: CASSMLAGGPLSKTGELFF. The CDR3 DNA sequence: TGTGCCAGCAGCATGTTAGCGGGAGGGCCCCTTTCGAAGACCGGGGAGCTGTTTTTT.

With regard to this clonotype: This may come from a read error, since a much larger clone is one base off. The CDR3 region has the DNA TGTGCCACCAGTTTAGCGGGAGGGCCTGGGCAGTTCTTC. Its translation is CATSLAGGPGQFF. The rearrangement uses TRBV28 and TRBJ2-1, with 11 bases matching TRBD2. This CDR3 spans 13 amino acids. Germline CDR1 is MDHEN and CDR2 is SYDVKM.